This T cell receptor beta chain is drawn from a study of T cell responses to AZD1222 COVID-19 vaccine. Produced via immunoSEQ multiplex PCR; TCRdb's table is partial and in-frame only. The sample records about 130,000 clones, 90% to 95% being singletons. On this clone: Its antigen is not known.

The CDR3 has 15 residues. CDR1 MDHEN and CDR2 SYDVKM come from the germline V gene. V gave up 5 bases and J gave up 8 bases; unmatched junction bases: 12. Broader study findings: At baseline, just 6 or 7 AZD1222 recipients tested seropositive. Only after the peak T cell response were repertoires sampled.

Sequenced material: peripheral blood, taken on day 0 of AZD1222 vaccination. The chain employs TRBV28 and TRBJ2-1; 7 positions match TRBD1. The sequence came from an adult in good health. CDR3 nucleotide sequence: TGTGCCAGCAGTAACAGGGGACGGAACAGGGATGAGCAGTTCTTC. Its translation is CASSNRGRNRDEQFF.